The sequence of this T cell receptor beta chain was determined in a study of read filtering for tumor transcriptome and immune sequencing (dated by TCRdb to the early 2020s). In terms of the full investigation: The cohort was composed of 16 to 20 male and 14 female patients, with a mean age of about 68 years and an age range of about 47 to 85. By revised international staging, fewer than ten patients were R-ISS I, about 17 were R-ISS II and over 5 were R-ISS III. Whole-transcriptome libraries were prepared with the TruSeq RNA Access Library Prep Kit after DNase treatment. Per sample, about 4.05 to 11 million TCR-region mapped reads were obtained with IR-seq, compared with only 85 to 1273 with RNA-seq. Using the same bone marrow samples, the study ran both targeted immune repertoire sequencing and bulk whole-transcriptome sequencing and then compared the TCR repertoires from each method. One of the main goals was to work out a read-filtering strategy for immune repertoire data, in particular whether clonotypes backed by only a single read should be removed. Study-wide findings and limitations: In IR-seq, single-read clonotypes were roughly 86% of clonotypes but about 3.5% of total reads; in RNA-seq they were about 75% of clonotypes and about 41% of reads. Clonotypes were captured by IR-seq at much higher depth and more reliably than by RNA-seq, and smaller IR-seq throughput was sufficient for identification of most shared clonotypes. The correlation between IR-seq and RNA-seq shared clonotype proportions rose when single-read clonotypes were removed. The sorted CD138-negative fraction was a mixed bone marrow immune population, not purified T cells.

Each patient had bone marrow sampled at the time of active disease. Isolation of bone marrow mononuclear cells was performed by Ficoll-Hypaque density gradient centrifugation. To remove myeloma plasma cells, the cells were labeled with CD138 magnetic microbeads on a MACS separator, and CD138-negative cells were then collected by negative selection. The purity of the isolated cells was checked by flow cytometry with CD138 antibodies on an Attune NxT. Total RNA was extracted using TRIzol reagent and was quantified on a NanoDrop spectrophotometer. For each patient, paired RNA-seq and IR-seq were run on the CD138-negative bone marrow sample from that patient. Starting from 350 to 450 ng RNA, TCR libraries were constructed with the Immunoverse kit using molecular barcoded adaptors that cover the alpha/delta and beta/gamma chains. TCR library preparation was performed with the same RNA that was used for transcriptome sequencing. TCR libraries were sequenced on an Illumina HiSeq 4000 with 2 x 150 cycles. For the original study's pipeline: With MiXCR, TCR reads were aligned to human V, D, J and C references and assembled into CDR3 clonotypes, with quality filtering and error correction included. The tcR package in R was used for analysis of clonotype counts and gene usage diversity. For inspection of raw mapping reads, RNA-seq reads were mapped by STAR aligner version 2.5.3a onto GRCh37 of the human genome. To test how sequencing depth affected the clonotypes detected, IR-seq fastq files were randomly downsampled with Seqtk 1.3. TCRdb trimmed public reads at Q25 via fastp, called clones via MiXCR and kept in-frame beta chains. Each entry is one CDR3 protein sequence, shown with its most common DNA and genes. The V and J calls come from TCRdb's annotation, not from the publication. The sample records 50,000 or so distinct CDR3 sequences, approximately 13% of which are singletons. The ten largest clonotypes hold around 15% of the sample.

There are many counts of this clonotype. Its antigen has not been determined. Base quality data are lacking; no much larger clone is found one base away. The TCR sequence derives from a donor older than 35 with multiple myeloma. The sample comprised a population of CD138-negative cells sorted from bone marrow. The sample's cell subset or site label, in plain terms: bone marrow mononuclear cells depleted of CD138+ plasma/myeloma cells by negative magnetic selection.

The DNA sequence is TGTGCCAGTACGGCCTGGACAGGGGGCGCCCAGCCCCAGCATTTT. This encodes CASTAWTGGAQPQHF. The sequence links TRBV19 to TRBJ1-5; a stretch of 11 junction bases matches TRBD1. After removal of 7 bases from V and 7 bases from J, the junction retains 9 bases not matched to a gene. From the germline V gene (reference sequence), CDR1 is LNHDA and CDR2 is SQIVND. From the cysteine up to the phenylalanine, the CDR3 has a length of 15 residues. The CDR3 DNA has 45 bases and is translated from base 1. Beyond the CDR3, the reference TRBV19 and TRBJ1-5 genes provide the residues; the full variable domain reads: DGGITQSPKYLFRKEGQNVTLSCEQNLNHDAMYWYRQDPGQGLRLIYYSQIVNDFQKGDIAEGYSVSREKKESFPLTVTSAQKNPTAFYLCASTAWTGGAQPQHFGDGTRLSIL.